Listed here are 31 T cell receptor beta chains from one sample, sequenced in a study of shared clonotypes between healthy human individuals. Repertoires were generated with immunoSEQ multiplex PCR, while TCRdb's copy carries only in-frame clones and drops some. Of about 1.5 million clones in the sample, roughly 97% were seen once. Sequencing was performed on naive CD4+ T cells sorted from blood. The subset was: CD45RA+ positively selected. These receptors were obtained from a man aged 30 to 45 in good health.

The chain has TRBV9 and TRBJ2-5; 7 positions agree with TRBD1. This CDR3 spans 14 amino acids. The V segment lost 0 bases and the J segment 6 bases; nucleotides outside the gene matches: 5. Per germline, CDR1 SGDLS and CDR2 YYNGEE. The CDR3 nucleotides are TGTGCCAGCAGCGTAGGACAGGGAGTCAAGACCCAGTACTTC. Translated, it gives CASSVGQGVKTQYF.

This clone showed up just once. This rearrangement joins TRBV9 to TRBJ2-1, with D tentatively TRBD2 (5 bases). CDR1 is SGDLS, CDR2 YYNGEE, per germline. This CDR3 has 12 amino acids. The CDR3 is CVGCWRDNEQFF. The CDR3 coding sequence is TGTGTAGGCTGTTGGCGGGACAATGAGCAGTTCTTC.

This chain links TRBV29-1 with TRBJ1-1; D gene unclear. Germline CDR1 and CDR2: SQVTM and ANQGSEA. V was shortened by 6 bases and J by 7 bases, with 15 bases between the two germline ends. The CDR3 length is 12 residues. The chain's CDR3 is CSVRTDGLEAFF. The CDR3 nucleotides are TGCAGCGTAAGAACGGACGGGCTTGAAGCTTTCTTT.

For this clone: Distinct nucleotide sequences in the sample also encode this CDR3. The chain combines TRBV6-6 with TRBJ1-5; D possibly corresponds to TRBD1 (5 bases). CDR1 and CDR2 from the germline V gene are MNHNY and SVGAGI (reference sequence). The CDR3 is 14 amino acids. Trimming took off 2 bases at V and 4 bases at J, with 9 bases between the two ends. The CDR3 loop reads CASSYRDSNQPQHF. CDR3 nucleotides: TGTGCCAGCAGTTACAGGGACTCAAATCAGCCCCAGCATTTT.

V usage is TRBV11-3 and J usage is TRBJ2-7; 9 bases are shared with TRBD2. J gave up 3 bases and V 5 bases, and 11 bases lay outside the gene matches. This CDR3 has 16 amino acids. Germline V lookup: CDR1 SGHNT, CDR2 YENEEA. The CDR3: CASSPGTSRCFYEQYF. CDR3 coding DNA: TGTGCCAGCAGCCCCGGGACTAGCAGATGTTTCTACGAGCAGTACTTC.

The genes are TRBV29-1 and TRBJ1-1, with D maybe TRBD1 (6 bases). Germline-derived CDR1 and CDR2 are SQVTM and ANQGSEA. The CDR3 loop spans 13 amino acids. V shed 5 bases and J shed 3 bases, with 13 bases lying between them. This CDR3 reads CSVNRDTDTEAFF. The DNA of the CDR3 is TGCAGCGTTAATCGGGACACGGACACTGAAGCTTTCTTT.

The chain couples TRBV2 to TRBJ1-1, with D possibly matching TRBD1 (5 bases). Trimming took 0 bases from V and 3 from J, leaving 11 bases between them. The CDR3 extends over 15 amino acids. Per germline, CDR1 SNHLY and CDR2 FYNNEI. CDR3 coding DNA: TGTGCCAGCAGTGAAGCCCCTGGACACTACACTGAAGCTTTCTTT. Protein product: CASSEAPGHYTEAFF.

Remarks on this clone: The same CDR3 can be traced to other DNA sequences in this sample. The chain links TRBV7-2 to TRBJ2-7; TRBD2 might be the D (5 bases). Germline assignment: CDR1 SGHTA and CDR2 FQGNSA. The CDR3 consists of 14 residues. V was trimmed by 5 bases and J by 0 bases, leaving 11 bases between them. CDR3 nucleotide sequence: TGTGCCAGCAGCCGAACGGGGTCCTCCTACGAGCAGTACTTC. This encodes CASSRTGSSYEQYF.

The chain combines TRBV5-1 with TRBJ2-7, with unresolved D. Germline lookup yields CDR1 SGHRS and CDR2 YFSETQ. The CDR3 runs to 14 residues. V was trimmed by 5 bases and J by 0 bases, leaving 12 bases between them. The CDR3 region is CASRRYQSSYEQYF. CDR3 nucleotide sequence: TGCGCCAGCAGACGGTATCAGAGCTCCTACGAGCAGTACTTC. The full variable domain, in which reference TRBV5-1 and TRBJ2-7 provide the parts outside the CDR3, is KAGVTQTPRYLIKTRGQQVTLSCSPISGHRSVSWYQQTPGQGLQFLFEYFSETQRNKGNFPGRFSGRQFSNSRSEMNVSTLELGDSALYLCASRRYQSSYEQYFGPGTRLTVT.

This chain uses TRBV6-1 with TRBJ2-2; 10 bases align to TRBD2. Germline loops: CDR1 MNHNS, CDR2 SASEGT. V shed 3 bases, J shed 0 bases, and the junction held 4 bases outside the gene matches. CDR3 length equals 17 residues. The chain's CDR3 is CASSDNGLAANTGELFF. CDR3 nucleotides: TGTGCCAGCAGTGATAATGGACTAGCGGCGAACACCGGGGAGCTGTTTTTT.

The chain is built from TRBV10-1 and TRBJ2-5; no definite D call. V lost 5 bases and J 7 bases, leaving 17 bases between the germline ends. The CDR3 covers 14 residues. Germline CDR1 and CDR2: WNHNN and SYGVQD (reference sequence). CDR3 region: CASSQNLDFGTQYF. DNA of the CDR3: TGCGCCAGCAGTCAGAACCTAGACTTCGGGACCCAGTACTTC.

The chain employs TRBV5-1 and TRBJ2-1; tentatively, D is TRBD1 (6 bases). V was trimmed by 1 base and J by 4 bases, leaving 9 bases between them. Germline V gene lookup returns CDR1 SGHRS and CDR2 YFSETQ. The CDR3 has 14 amino acids. In nucleotides, the CDR3 is TGCGCCAGCAGCTTGACAGGGTGGTACAATGAGCAGTTCTTC. Its translation: CASSLTGWYNEQFF.

The CDR3 DNA follows: TGTGCCAGCAGCTTAGGACGATCCTACGAGCAGTACTTC. Protein product: CASSLGRSYEQYF. The gene calls are TRBV6-1 and TRBJ2-7; D ambiguous. Looked up from germline, CDR1 is MNHNS and CDR2 is SASEGT. The CDR3 spans 13 residues. V lost 6 bases and J lost 1, with 10 bases in between.

The chain carries TRBV7-2 and TRBJ2-5; TRBD2 matches at 10 bases. Looked up from germline, CDR1 is SGHTA and CDR2 is FQGNSA. This CDR3 has 14 amino acids. J was trimmed by 5 bases and V by 5 bases; bases with no gene match: 5. Written as DNA, the CDR3 is TGTGCCAGCAGCCGTAGCGGGAGGAGGGAGACCCAGTACTTC. It is translated as CASSRSGRRETQYF.

V and J are TRBV2 and TRBJ2-5; no definite D call. The CDR3 runs to 13 residues. From germline, CDR1 is SNHLY and CDR2 FYNNEI. The V gene lost 6 bases and the J gene lost 5 bases, with 13 bases spanning the gap. CDR3 bases: TGTGCCAGCAGCGACACCGCCGGGGAGACCCAGTACTTC. Translating gives CASSDTAGETQYF.

CDR3 in DNA: TGCGCCAGCAGCCCCGGACAGGGACGACCCTACGAGCAGTACTTC. Protein: CASSPGQGRPYEQYF. The rearrangement uses TRBV5-1 and TRBJ2-7; the match to TRBD1 covers 8 bases. The CDR3 length is 15 residues. Germline loops: CDR1 SGHRS, CDR2 YFSETQ. V was clipped by 4 bases and J by 2 bases; unmatched bases: 8. The full variable domain, with the rest looked up from reference TRBV5-1 and TRBJ2-7, is KAGVTQTPRYLIKTRGQQVTLSCSPISGHRSVSWYQQTPGQGLQFLFEYFSETQRNKGNFPGRFSGRQFSNSRSEMNVSTLELGDSALYLCASSPGQGRPYEQYFGPGTRLTVT.

The gene calls are TRBV6-5 and TRBJ2-1; 9 nucleotides agree with TRBD2. Germline V lookup: CDR1 MNHEY, CDR2 SVGAGI. Trimming took 1 base from V and 8 from J; bases not matched to a gene: 9. This CDR3 spans 16 amino acids. The DNA for the CDR3 is TGTGCCAGCAGTTACTGGGCTGGGACTAGCTTTGATGAGCAGTTCTTC. Its translation is CASSYWAGTSFDEQFF.

CDR3 coding DNA: TGTGCCAGCCATATGACAGGGAGATCCTACGAGCAGTACTTC. This sequence encodes CASHMTGRSYEQYF. The chain employs TRBV6-1 and TRBJ2-7; TRBD1 matches 7 bases. V gave up 8 bases and J gave up 1 base; unmatched junction bases: 8. Germline-derived CDR1 and CDR2 are MNHNS and SASEGT. The CDR3 sequence is 14 residues long.

V usage is TRBV10-3 and J usage is TRBJ1-3; D is undetermined. The CDR3 spans 16 residues. The V gene lost 2 bases and the J gene lost 6 bases, with 17 bases spanning the gap. The V gene's germline CDR1 is ENHRY and CDR2 SYGVKD. The CDR3 spells CAISEARLGRKNTIYF. The CDR3 nucleotides are TGTGCCATCAGTGAGGCACGTCTGGGCCGGAAAAACACCATATATTTT.

This clone appeared once. J is TRBJ2-3 and V is TRBV11-2; D not certain. The germline V gene has CDR1 SGHAT and CDR2 FQNNGV. The ends were cut back, 2 bases at V and 10 bases at J, with 16 bases in the middle. This CDR3 region has 14 residues. The CDR3 reads CASSLRVDGLSQYF. CDR3 nucleotides: TGTGCCAGCAGCTTACGAGTAGACGGATTGTCGCAGTATTTT.

The chain employs TRBV6-5 and TRBJ1-4, with TRBD1 identical over 8 bases. The J segment lost 5 bases and the V segment lost 2 bases, leaving 4 bases of the junction unmatched. Germline-derived CDR1 and CDR2 are MNHEY and SVGAGI. The CDR3 is 15 amino acids. The CDR3 spells CASSYAGGANEKLFF. Written as DNA, the CDR3 is TGTGCCAGCAGTTACGCAGGGGGCGCAAATGAAAAACTGTTTTTT.

This clone is a singleton in its sample. This chain connects TRBV18 to TRBJ2-1; D is perhaps TRBD1 (6 bases). This CDR3 is 17 amino acids long. Germline V gene sequence: CDR1 KGHSH, CDR2 LQKENI. With 0 bases removed from V and 6 bases from J, the gap between germline ends came to 18 bases. The CDR3 sequence: CASSPPGHPRGSNEQFF. CDR3 bases: TGTGCCAGCTCACCACCGGGACACCCTCGAGGAAGCAATGAGCAGTTCTTC.

This rearrangement joins TRBV18 to TRBJ1-4, with D uncertain. This CDR3 region has 13 residues. With 2 bases removed from V and 8 bases from J, the gap between germline ends came to 9 bases. Germline lookup yields CDR1 KGHSH and CDR2 LQKENI. The CDR3 sequence is CASSPGLDEKLFF. The CDR3 coding sequence is TGTGCCAGCTCACCAGGGCTTGACGAAAAACTGTTTTTT.

This clone was seen only a few times. The same CDR3 can be traced to other DNA sequences in this sample. The gene calls are TRBV18 and TRBJ2-3; D call uncertain. Germline V gene sequence: CDR1 KGHSH, CDR2 LQKENI. The V end lost 3 bases, the J end lost 0 bases, and 4 bases lay between the germline ends. The CDR3 covers 13 residues. CDR3 in DNA: TGTGCCAGCTCACCTCCTAGCACAGATACGCAGTATTTT. Translated, it gives CASSPPSTDTQYF.

The chain has TRBV2 and TRBJ2-3; D gene uncertain. Germline V CDR1 and CDR2: SNHLY, FYNNEI. The CDR3 is 13 amino acids. The V end was cut by 6 bases, the J end by 1 base, with 8 bases between. The CDR3 coding sequence is TGTGCCAGCAGGGAGACTCGCACAGATACGCAGTATTTT. This encodes CASRETRTDTQYF.

The chain employs TRBV19 and TRBJ2-2; no reliable D call. Trimming took 5 bases from V and 0 from J, leaving 10 bases between them. The CDR3 sequence is 15 residues long. Germline V gives CDR1 LNHDA, CDR2 SQIVND (reference sequence). The CDR3 nucleotides are TGTGCCAGTAGTCTGCTGCGCGCGAACACCGGGGAGCTGTTTTTT. Amino acid sequence: CASSLLRANTGELFF.

This clone occurred once. V gene TRBV9 combines with J gene TRBJ2-3; D may be TRBD1 (6 bases). Germline V gene lookup returns CDR1 SGDLS and CDR2 YYNGEE. V lost 3 bases and J 1 base, leaving 6 bases between the germline ends. The CDR3 sequence is 13 residues long. The CDR3 protein is CASSEGGTDTQYF. Here the CDR3 DNA reads TGTGCCAGCAGCGAGGGGGGCACAGATACGCAGTATTTT.

The chain joins TRBV6-5 to TRBJ2-1; D possibly corresponds to TRBD2 (7 bases). The length of the CDR3 is 15 residues. Germline CDR1 MNHEY, CDR2 SVGAGI. V was trimmed by 6 bases and J by 9 bases, leaving 21 bases between them. The CDR3, as DNA: TGTGCCAGCAGAGGGGGGGGGAGAGGCCTTAGTGAGCAGTTCTTC. This sequence encodes CASRGGGRGLSEQFF.

This sequence joins TRBV29-1 and TRBJ2-5; D may be TRBD2 (5 bases). The CDR3 consists of 14 residues. Germline loops: CDR1 SQVTM, CDR2 ANQGSEA. V was pared by 0 bases and J by 5 bases, with 13 bases between. CDR3 protein: CSVEDRGGGETQYF. The DNA of the CDR3 is TGCAGCGTTGAAGATCGTGGCGGCGGGGAGACCCAGTACTTC.

This clone occurred once. Other DNA sequences in this specimen translate into the identical CDR3. The V call is TRBV7-8, the J call TRBJ1-3; unclear D gene. Germline CDR1 and CDR2: SGHVS and FQNEAQ. This CDR3 contains 11 residues. V lost 5 bases, J lost 3 bases, and 2 bases lay in between. CDR3 protein: CASSLGNTIYF. CDR3 nucleotides: TGTGCCAGCAGCCTTGGAAACACCATATATTTT.

This chain links TRBV11-2 with TRBJ1-2; 7 nucleotides align to TRBD1. The trim removed 4 bases at V and 6 bases at J, leaving 8 bases unmatched. The germline gives CDR1 SGHAT, CDR2 FQNNGV. This CDR3 is built from 14 residues. The CDR3 sequence: CASSSEDRADGYTF. The DNA of the CDR3 is TGTGCCAGCAGCTCAGAAGACAGGGCGGATGGCTACACCTTC.